This T cell receptor beta chain originates from a study of blood T cell repertoires in COVID-19. Turning to the study itself: The United States, Italy and Spain supplied acute and convalescent COVID-19 samples. PBMCs, B-cell-depleted T cells, or T cells were the source of the cDNA or gDNA that made up the material.

This clone was observed a few times. Produced via immunoSEQ multiplex PCR; TCRdb's table is partial and in-frame only. The data hold some 230,000 clones, with around 89% observed a single time. Enrollees, roughly 18 to 95 years old, lived in approximately 24 US areas. Trimming removed 1 base at V and 7 bases at J, with 8 bases between. Germline loops: CDR1 SGHNT, CDR2 YYREEE (reference sequence). This CDR3 has 13 amino acids. The receptor comes from a woman in her late teens or twenties in a cohort exposed to, infected with or recovered from COVID-19 (not recorded which). This sequence joins TRBV5-4 and TRBJ1-4, with D perhaps matching TRBD1 (5 bases). Sequenced: PBMCs or T cells enriched from blood (not recorded which). CDR3 sequence reads: CASSLQGGEKLFF. In DNA form, the CDR3 reads TGTGCCAGCAGCTTGCAGGGTGGTGAAAAACTGTTTTTT.